Included here is one T cell receptor beta chain sequence, with context. Its matching antigen is unknown. Production of TCR beta cDNA used roughly 0.55 ug total RNA together with a constant-region primer. Employing slightly modified ARM-PCR, three nested multiplex PCR rounds were run, and these gave rise to the TCR beta libraries. It was with TRBV1-TRBV30 forward primers and a C-beta reverse primer that the first two PCR rounds were run, at around 11 cycles each. TCRdb used MiXCR to reprocess the multiplex PCR reads, holding one entry per CDR3 protein. The sample comprises approximately 330,000 distinct CDR3 sequences, about 65% of which are singletons, and roughly 6% rests with the top ten. This entry belongs to a study of tumor-infiltrating lymphocytes in primary liver carcinoma. Whole-study findings and limits: The top-250-clone fraction was significantly higher in tumors than in blood (p = 0.039).

Trimming removed 3 bases at V and 3 bases at J, with 6 bases between. Germline V lookup: CDR1 SGHAT, CDR2 FQNNGV. The CDR3 runs 13 residues. The source of the blood RNA was unsorted whole blood, and germline DNA was extracted as well. The sequencing sample was made of peripheral blood. The receptor was derived from a man between 35 and 55 years old with primary liver carcinoma and hepatitis B virus infection. The chain links TRBV11-2 to TRBJ2-1; D ambiguous. This CDR3 reads CASSLIIYNEQFF. The CDR3 coding sequence is TGTGCCAGCAGCTTGATAATCTACAATGAGCAGTTCTTC.